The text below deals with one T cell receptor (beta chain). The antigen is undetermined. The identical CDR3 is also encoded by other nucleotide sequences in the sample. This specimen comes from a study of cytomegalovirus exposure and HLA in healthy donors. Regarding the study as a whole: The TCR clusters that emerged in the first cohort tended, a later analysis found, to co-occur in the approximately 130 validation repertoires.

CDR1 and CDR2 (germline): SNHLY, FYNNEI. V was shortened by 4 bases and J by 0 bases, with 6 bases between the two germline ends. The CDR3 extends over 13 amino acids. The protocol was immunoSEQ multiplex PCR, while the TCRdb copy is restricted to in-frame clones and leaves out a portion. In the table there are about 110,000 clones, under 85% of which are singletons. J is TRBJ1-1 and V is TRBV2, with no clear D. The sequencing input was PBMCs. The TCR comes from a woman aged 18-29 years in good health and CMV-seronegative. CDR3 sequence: CASSGQMNTEAFF. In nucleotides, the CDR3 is TGTGCCAGCAGTGGTCAGATGAACACTGAAGCTTTCTTT.